These T cell receptor beta chains were read from a single sample in a study. TCRdb reprocessed the 5' RACE reads with MiXCR, giving one entry per CDR3 protein. The data hold about 54,000 distinct CDR3 sequences, with 17% observed a single time. The sample was naive CD4+ T cells sorted from blood. The receptors originated from a female donor with breast cancer. Both conserved end residues are part of each CDR3. A D gene is named only where the DNA matches it firmly. Expanded clones are given a class, and other clones once, few, many or no size at all.

many	TRBV20-1	.	TRBJ1-1	CSAPGLLNTEAFF	TGCAGTGCTCCCGGATTACTAAACACTGAAGCTTTCTTT
many	TRBV29-1	.	TRBJ2-7	CSVERQRGEQYF	TGCAGCGTTGAGCGGCAGCGAGGGGAGCAGTACTTC
many	TRBV10-3	.	TRBJ2-7	CAITDEYGSYEQYF	TGTGCCATCACCGACGAGTACGGGTCCTACGAGCAGTACTTC
.	TRBV5-1	.	TRBJ2-7	CASSLRQGGYEQYF	TGCGCCAGCAGCTTGCGTCAGGGTGGTTACGAGCAGTACTTC
many	TRBV6-5	TRBD1	TRBJ1-3	CASSITGESGNTIYF	TGTGCCAGCAGTATCACAGGGGAATCAGGAAACACCATATATTTT
many	TRBV5-5	TRBD1	TRBJ2-4	CASSYRTGGQYF	TGTGCCAGCAGCTACAGGACAGGGGGTCAGTACTTC
.	TRBV18	.	TRBJ1-3	CASSPTPIRQAGVNTIYF	TGTGCCAGCTCACCAACACCTATTCGACAAGCCGGTGTAAACACCATATATTTT
.	TRBV3-1	TRBD2	TRBJ2-7	CASSQGSGTHSYEQYF	TGTGCCAGCAGCCAAGGTAGCGGGACGCATTCCTACGAGCAGTACTTC
many	TRBV5-1	TRBD2	TRBJ2-7	CASQRGRGGYEQYF	TGCGCCAGCCAGCGGGGGCGAGGCGGGTACGAGCAGTACTTC
.	TRBV7-3	.	TRBJ2-5	CASSAGQQETQYF	TGTGCCAGCAGCGCGGGACAGCAAGAGACCCAGTACTTC
.	TRBV5-5	TRBD1	TRBJ1-3	CASSLAGQISGNTIYF	TGTGCCAGCAGCTTGGCGGGACAGATCTCTGGAAACACCATATATTTT
few	TRBV6-2/TRBV6-3	TRBD1	TRBJ1-5	CASSRTGGFSNQPQHF	TGTGCCAGCAGTCGGACAGGGGGTTTCAGCAATCAGCCCCAGCATTTT
.	TRBV9	TRBD1	TRBJ1-1	CASSVETGGTEAFF	TGTGCCAGCAGCGTAGAGACAGGGGGCACTGAAGCTTTCTTT
.	TRBV5-6	.	TRBJ1-6	CASSLGGGTYNSPLHF	TGTGCCAGCAGCTTGGGCGGAGGAACCTATAATTCACCCCTCCACTTT
few	TRBV6-5	TRBD2	TRBJ2-7	CASRQAGGDGEQYF	TGTGCCAGCAGGCAAGCGGGGGGAGATGGAGAGCAGTACTTC
many	TRBV20-1	.	TRBJ1-2	CSASRPRQSRVYGYTF	TGCAGTGCTAGTAGACCCCGACAGAGCAGGGTCTATGGCTACACCTTC
few	TRBV4-2	.	TRBJ2-5	CASSQDKRSSETQYF	TGTGCCAGCAGCCAAGATAAGCGTTCGTCGGAGACCCAGTACTTC
.	TRBV20-1	.	TRBJ2-3	CSALATPRADTLYF	TGCAGTGCTCTCGCGACCCCGAGGGCAGATACGCTGTATTTT
.	TRBV5-1	TRBD2	TRBJ2-3	CASSWGTSSTDTQYF	TGCGCCAGCAGCTGGGGGACTAGCAGCACAGATACGCAGTATTTT
.	TRBV5-6	.	TRBJ2-7	CASSVGLYEQYF	TGTGCCAGCAGCGTGGGACTTTACGAGCAGTACTTC
few	TRBV20-1	TRBD1	TRBJ1-1	CNTQGARDETEAFF	TGCAACACACAGGGGGCCCGGGATGAGACTGAAGCTTTCTTT
many	TRBV6-1	.	TRBJ2-7	CASSEAHLGAYEQYF	TGTGCCAGCAGTGAAGCGCATCTGGGGGCCTACGAGCAGTACTTC
.	TRBV12-3/TRBV12-4	TRBD2	TRBJ2-1	CASSPLAGELGEQFF	TGTGCCAGCAGTCCACTAGCGGGAGAGCTCGGTGAGCAGTTCTTC
.	TRBV12-3/TRBV12-4	.	TRBJ2-5	CASSLNRLVRGTQYF	TGTGCCAGCAGTTTAAACAGGCTAGTGAGGGGGACCCAGTACTTC
few	TRBV5-5	.	TRBJ2-7	CASSLGQITYEQYF	TGTGCCAGCAGCCTCGGACAGATTACTTACGAGCAGTACTTC
few	TRBV5-4	.	TRBJ1-5	CALSKDLNQPQHF	TGTGCCTTATCGAAAGACTTGAATCAGCCCCAGCATTTT
many	TRBV4-2	.	TRBJ1-3	CASSQDAGTGNTIYF	TGTGCCAGCAGCCAAGATGCGGGTACCGGAAACACCATATATTTT
.	TRBV7-9	TRBD1	TRBJ1-1	CASSLGFGGVTGVTEAFF	TGTGCCAGCAGCTTAGGATTCGGCGGGGTAACAGGGGTGACTGAAGCTTTCTTT
many	TRBV10-2	.	TRBJ2-2	CASRAGNTGELFF	TGCGCCAGCAGGGCGGGGAACACCGGGGAGCTGTTTTTT
few	TRBV5-4	TRBD1	TRBJ2-2	CASSITGVGDTGELFF	TGTGCCAGCAGCATTACAGGGGTTGGGGACACCGGGGAGCTGTTTTTT
many	TRBV27	.	TRBJ2-1	CASNRQGFQDEQFF	TGTGCCAGCAATAGGCAGGGCTTTCAGGATGAGCAGTTCTTC
few	TRBV18	.	TRBJ1-5	CASSDSGNQPQHF	TGTGCCAGCTCAGACAGTGGCAATCAGCCCCAGCATTTT
few	TRBV27	.	TRBJ1-6	CASSLFLVNNSPLHF	TGTGCCAGCAGTTTGTTCCTCGTAAATAATTCACCCCTCCACTTT
many	TRBV20-1	TRBD1	TRBJ2-5	CSARGTRQGETQYF	TGCAGTGCTAGAGGGACGAGACAGGGAGAGACCCAGTACTTC
.	TRBV5-1	TRBD1	TRBJ2-3	CASSLQGAITDTQYF	TGCGCCAGCAGCTTACAGGGGGCCATCACAGATACGCAGTATTTT
.	TRBV7-6	.	TRBJ2-7	CASSLSGPPYEQYF	TGTGCCAGCAGCTTATCTGGGCCCCCCTACGAGCAGTACTTC
few	TRBV4-2	.	TRBJ1-4	CASSQGEGEKLFF	TGTGCCAGCAGCCAAGGAGAGGGGGAAAAACTGTTTTTT
.	TRBV5-1	TRBD1	TRBJ1-1	CASSLRQGTEAFF	TGCGCCAGCAGCTTACGACAGGGGACTGAAGCTTTCTTT
few	TRBV20-1	.	TRBJ2-3	CSAIDGSSTDTQYF	TGCAGTGCAATCGACGGATCTAGCACAGATACGCAGTATTTT
few	TRBV5-1	TRBD2	TRBJ2-5	CASSPSSGNGETQYF	TGCGCCAGCAGCCCGTCTAGCGGGAACGGAGAGACCCAGTACTTC
many	TRBV5-1	TRBD1	TRBJ1-4	CASKSQGGTNEKLFF	TGCGCCAGTAAATCCCAGGGGGGAACTAATGAAAAACTGTTTTTT
.	TRBV4-2	TRBD1	TRBJ1-1	CASSLGTGATEALF	TGTGCCAGCAGCCTTGGGACAGGGGCAACTGAAGCTCTCTTT
.	TRBV12-2	.	TRBJ1-1	CASRLDAERNTEAFF	TGTGCAAGTCGCTTAGACGCAGAACGGAACACTGAAGCTTTCTTT
many	TRBV7-3	.	TRBJ2-5	CASARGRQETQYF	TGTGCCAGTGCGCGCGGTCGCCAAGAGACCCAGTACTTC
.	TRBV5-1	.	TRBJ2-3	CASRELEDTQYF	TGCGCCAGCAGGGAGTTGGAGGATACGCAGTATTTT